This record looks at one T cell receptor (beta chain) sequence and its context. These data come from a study of blood T cell repertoires in COVID-19. Study summary: Italy, Spain and the United States were the sources of the convalescent and acute COVID-19 samples. Sources were T cells, B-cell-depleted T cells, or PBMCs; the material itself was cDNA or gDNA.

With 4 bases removed from V and 1 base from J, the gap between germline ends came to 16 bases. The CDR3 extends over 16 amino acids. Germline CDR1 LGHNA, CDR2 YSLEER. As processed by the authors: Estimation of nucleated cell counts was performed using reference gene primer amplification. Using immunoSEQ multiplex PCR, the repertoire was profiled, and TCRdb retains in-frame clones only, with some absent. D and trimming come from the DNA, and the V and J calls and clone size come from that table. The table includes 60,000 to 70,000 clones, about nine tenths detected once. This chain links TRBV4-3 with TRBJ1-1; weak D call: TRBD1 (5 bases). Sequenced material: peripheral blood. The sequence was obtained from a human donor in a cohort sampled during active COVID-19. CDR3 sequence reads: CASSPTLVGGNTEAFF. The CDR3 coding sequence is TGCGCCAGCAGCCCAACCCTTGTGGGGGGGAACACTGAAGCTTTCTTT.